Included here is one T cell receptor (beta chain) sequence, with context. What it binds is unknown. The multiple sclerosis controls, all treatment-naive patients, had relapsing-remitting disease that was stable or active. Isolation of CD8+ and CD4+ T cells was performed negatively, whereas enrichment of TEMRA cells was done by FACS. A quantity of about 0.5 to 1 ug RNA underwent reverse transcription using random hexamers. TCR beta CDR3 was amplified by immunoSEQ covering 54 Vbeta and 13 Jbeta. TCRdb re-called the immunoSEQ multiplex PCR reads through MiXCR, storing one row per CDR3 protein. Altogether 350,000 to 550,000 distinct CDR3 sequences are present, more than 80% being singletons, with the ten largest covering 0.09% to 0.15%. These data are taken from a study of CD8 T cells in Susac syndrome. Study-wide results and caveats: Acknowledgment was made by the study that its TCR sequencing and HLA analysis involved a relatively small number of individuals.

Per germline, CDR1 SGHAT and CDR2 FQNNGV. The CDR3 has 16 amino acids. The germline V and J ends were trimmed by 2 bases and 6 bases, with 20 bases remaining between them. The rearrangement links TRBV11-2 to TRBJ2-7; tentative D call: TRBD1 (5 bases). Source material: CD8+ T cells from PBMCs. This TCR came from a human donor with multiple sclerosis. The CDR3: CASSLNGLAGPAEQYF. The CDR3 DNA reads TGTGCCAGCAGCTTAAACGGATTGGCAGGGCCGGCCGAGCAGTACTTC.